This TCR beta chain was obtained from a study of blood T cell repertoires in COVID-19. Here immunoSEQ multiplex PCR was the method, and the copy in TCRdb shows in-frame clones only, minus some. The sample yields about 270,000 clones, approximately 83% seen once. The CDR3 loop spans 12 amino acids. V gave up 5 bases and J gave up 2 bases, with 6 bases separating them. In germline, CDR1 is MGHDK, CDR2 SYGVNS. The sequenced sample consisted of peripheral blood. The TCR was taken from a woman between 65 and 79 years old with acute or convalescent COVID-19. This rearrangement joins TRBV25-1 to TRBJ1-1; tentatively, D is TRBD1 (5 bases). The chain's CDR3 is CASSRGNTEAFF. In DNA form, the CDR3 reads TGTGCCAGCAGTAGGGGTAACACTGAAGCTTTCTTT.